This is a list of T cell receptor beta chains from one sample in a study of T cell responses to AZD1222 COVID-19 vaccine. Libraries were prepared by immunoSEQ multiplex PCR; TCRdb keeps only in-frame clonotypes and omits some of them. The profile covers roughly 34,000 clones, with roughly 91% appearing a single time and roughly 7% taken by the ten largest. Here the sequenced sample was peripheral blood, taken on day 0 of AZD1222 vaccination. Source of these receptors: an adult in good health. The CDR3 runs from the conserved cysteine through the conserved F or W. The size field is filled for only some rows; it gives once, few, many or a size class.

few	TRBV6-5	TRBJ2-1	CASSRGEPYNEQFF
once	TRBV19	TRBJ2-3	CATTQGASGRNTQYF
.	TRBV19	TRBJ2-5	CASSIDLGQTGETQYF
.	TRBV19	TRBJ2-3	CASSSLGQTGGTDTQYF
few	TRBV15	TRBJ2-1	CATSRDLLRGSSYNEQFF
.	TRBV10-1	TRBJ2-2	CASSEMGENTGELFF
.	TRBV10-2	TRBJ2-5	CASTGSSGGWEETQYF
.	TRBV12-3/TRBV12-4	TRBJ2-3	CASSWGGADTQYF
.	TRBV6-5	TRBJ2-1	CASSYSSSGYNEQFF
.	TRBV27	TRBJ2-7	CASSRKAGQTYEQYF
.	TRBV20-1	TRBJ2-7	CSASPSDLAGVHYEQYF
.	TRBV5-4	TRBJ2-7	CASSRWDNPYEQYF
.	TRBV7-7	TRBJ2-1	CASSVGTGNNEQFF
.	TRBV18	TRBJ1-5	CASSPTGINQPQHF
.	TRBV19	TRBJ1-1	CASRPGQGAQTEAFF
once	TRBV28	TRBJ2-1	CASSVGAGAYNEQFF
.	TRBV9	TRBJ1-1	CASSRGGNTEAFF
.	TRBV27	TRBJ1-5	CASSLGERQPQHF
.	TRBV3-1/TRBV3-2	TRBJ2-1	CASLAGRAYNEQFF
.	TRBV7-9	TRBJ1-2	CASSARGQEGYTF
.	TRBV20-1	TRBJ2-7	CSASGGPPLYEQYF
.	TRBV7-9	TRBJ2-3	CASSYNRGGLDTQYF
.	TRBV4-2	TRBJ2-7	CASSLVDKGSHEQYF
.	TRBV19	TRBJ2-4	CASSNEGAQGNIQYF
.	TRBV6-1	TRBJ1-1	CASSANSGTGGANTEAFF
.	TRBV6-5	TRBJ2-7	CASSSSQGYEQYF
.	TRBV5-1	TRBJ2-3	CASSLSGISTDTQYF
.	TRBV14	TRBJ2-7	CASSQVSGSSYEQYF
.	TRBV10-1	TRBJ2-7	CASSEPLLDSYPYEQYF
.	TRBV25-1	TRBJ2-5	CASSRAGGRETQYF
.	TRBV21-1	TRBJ2-1	CASRPGQGSYNEQFF